These 28 T cell receptor beta chains originate from one sample sequenced in a study of cytomegalovirus exposure and HLA in healthy donors. The PCR contained 60 Vbeta and 13 Jbeta primers. Clones were read by immunoSEQ multiplex PCR, and TCRdb kept only the in-frame ones, dropping some. This table has about 200,000 clones, less than 80% appearing once. Sequenced sample: PBMCs. The receptor set was obtained from a woman aged 25 to 39 in good health and CMV-seropositive.

V usage is TRBV4-1 and J usage is TRBJ1-4, with 7 bases lining up with TRBD1. V trimming: 2 bases; J trimming: 0 bases; junction bases outside the gene matches: 15. Germline V gene data show CDR1 as MGHRA and CDR2 as YSYEKL. This CDR3 is 20 amino acids long. DNA for the CDR3: TGCGCCAGCAGCCAACTTCTCCTAGGGACAGCCCTCCCAACTAATGAAAAACTGTTTTTT. This translates into CASSQLLLGTALPTNEKLFF.

The V and J genes are TRBV4-3 and TRBJ2-2; 10 positions match TRBD1. V lost 0 bases and J lost 1; bases outside the gene matches: 2. From germline, CDR1 is LGHNA and CDR2 YSLEER. The CDR3 sequence is 17 residues long. The CDR3 loop is CASSQDRDRGNTGELFF. DNA for the CDR3: TGCGCCAGCAGCCAAGACCGGGACAGGGGGAACACCGGGGAGCTGTTTTTT.

The chain employs TRBV5-4 and TRBJ2-7; 8 nucleotides agree with TRBD2. Germline V CDR1 and CDR2: SGHNT, YYREEE (reference sequence). Germline trimming cut 5 bases from V and 4 bases from J; bases unmatched to any gene: 8. This CDR3 has 14 residues. The CDR3 sequence: CASRPRAGGYEQYF. For the CDR3, the DNA is TGTGCCAGCAGGCCTCGGGCGGGGGGTTACGAGCAGTACTTC.

This chain uses TRBV6-5 with TRBJ1-1; D is perhaps TRBD1 (5 bases). V lost 4 bases and J 3 bases, leaving 9 bases between the germline ends. Per the germline V gene, CDR1 is MNHEY and CDR2 is SVGAGI. There are 13 residues in the CDR3. CDR3: CASSSRVDTEAFF. DNA for the CDR3: TGTGCCAGCAGTTCCAGGGTGGACACTGAAGCTTTCTTT.

This clone has only one observation. V is TRBV29-1 and J is TRBJ2-7; 10 bases fit TRBD1. CDR1 is SQVTM, CDR2 ANQGSEA, per germline. This CDR3 is 15 amino acids long. J lost 4 bases, V lost 5 bases, and 11 bases had no gene match. CDR3 sequence: CSVRWGGQGKYEQYF. As DNA, the CDR3 is TGCAGCGTTCGATGGGGGGGACAGGGGAAATACGAGCAGTACTTC.

This chain links TRBV4-2 with TRBJ1-1, with a tentative D call TRBD1 (6 bases). Germline V gene data show CDR1 as LGHNA and CDR2 as YNFKEQ. V was shortened by 0 bases and J by 1 base, with 9 bases between the two germline ends. The CDR3 length is 15 residues. CDR3 amino acids: CASSQDTGRNTEAFF. The CDR3 bases are TGTGCCAGCAGCCAAGATACAGGGCGGAACACTGAAGCTTTCTTT.

This rearrangement joins TRBV6-1 to TRBJ1-2; 7 bases map to TRBD1. CDR3 length equals 13 residues. Germline V gene sequence: CDR1 MNHNS, CDR2 SASEGT. V lost 4 bases, J lost 4 bases, and 3 bases stayed unmatched. CDR3 sequence reads: CASSADRIYGYTF. The CDR3 DNA follows: TGTGCCAGCAGTGCGGACAGGATCTATGGCTACACCTTC.

The chain uses TRBV5-6 and TRBJ2-7, with D perhaps matching TRBD1 (6 bases). The CDR3 is made up of 12 amino acids. In germline, CDR1 is SGHDT, CDR2 YYEEEE. The ends were cut back, 6 bases at V and 11 bases at J, with 18 bases in the middle. CDR3 protein: CASTKGHRDKYF. The CDR3 DNA is TGTGCCAGCACGAAGGGCCACAGGGATAAGTACTTC. Looking up the rest from reference TRBV5-6 and TRBJ2-7 gives the full variable domain: DAGVTQSPTHLIKTRGQQVTLRCSPKSGHDTVSWYQQALGQGPQFIFQYYEEEERQRGNFPDRFSGHQFPNYSSELNVNALLLGDSALYLCASTKGHRDKYFGPGTRLTVT.

This chain joins TRBV2 and TRBJ2-2; perhaps TRBD1 as D (5 bases). Looked up from germline, CDR1 is SNHLY and CDR2 is FYNNEI. This CDR3 contains 15 residues. Trimming removed 4 bases at V and 4 bases at J, with 13 bases between. CDR3 nucleotides: TGTGCCAGCAGTGTAGCCAGGGCGGCCACCGGGGAGCTGTTTTTT. Encoded protein: CASSVARAATGELFF.

This rearrangement joins TRBV7-9 to TRBJ2-7; 8 bases map to TRBD2. V lost 5 bases and J lost 7; bases outside the gene matches: 13. This CDR3 has 15 amino acids. Germline V gene data show CDR1 as SEHNR and CDR2 as FQNEAQ (reference sequence). The CDR3 spells CASSETAGVAWEQYF. The CDR3 nucleotides read TGTGCCAGCAGCGAGACAGCGGGAGTAGCGTGGGAGCAGTACTTC.

The rearrangement uses TRBV5-6 and TRBJ1-6, with 7 bases matching TRBD1. The CDR3 spans 15 residues. V trimming: 4 bases; J trimming: 7 bases; junction bases outside the gene matches: 8. The V gene's germline CDR1 is SGHDT and CDR2 YYEEEE. The CDR3 region is CASSRRDSLNSPLHF. CDR3 nucleotides: TGTGCCAGCAGCCGAAGGGACAGTTTGAATTCACCCCTCCACTTT.

The rearrangement uses TRBV9 and TRBJ1-2, with D perhaps matching TRBD1 (5 bases). This CDR3 is 12 amino acids long. V lost 7 bases and J 5 bases, leaving 12 bases between the germline ends. Germline V gene sequence: CDR1 SGDLS, CDR2 YYNGEE. Here the CDR3 reads CASQGLGYGYTF. DNA for the CDR3: TGTGCCAGCCAGGGTCTCGGATATGGCTACACCTTC.

This chain uses TRBV19 with TRBJ2-4; TRBD1 agrees at 9 bases. Germline V gene lookup returns CDR1 LNHDA and CDR2 SQIVND (reference sequence). CDR3 length equals 18 residues. V gave up 6 bases and J gave up 0 bases; unmatched junction bases: 12. The DNA of the CDR3 is TGTGCCAGTAGAACTTGGGACAGGGTGGATATAGCCAAAAACATTCAGTACTTC. Encoded protein: CASRTWDRVDIAKNIQYF. Complete variable domain (other parts from reference TRBV19 and TRBJ2-4): DGGITQSPKYLFRKEGQNVTLSCEQNLNHDAMYWYRQDPGQGLRLIYYSQIVNDFQKGDIAEGYSVSREKKESFPLTVTSAQKNPTAFYLCASRTWDRVDIAKNIQYFGAGTRLSVL.

A single count supports this clone. The rearrangement links TRBV19 to TRBJ2-7; a possible D gene is TRBD1 (5 bases). V lost 3 bases to trimming and J lost 2 bases, with 11 bases between them. Germline V lookup: CDR1 LNHDA, CDR2 SQIVND (reference sequence). This CDR3 contains 14 residues. The CDR3, as DNA: TGTGCCAGTAGTATGTCCTCAGGGACCTACGAGCAGTACTTC. Translated: CASSMSSGTYEQYF. The full variable domain, rest sourced from reference TRBV19 and TRBJ2-7, is DGGITQSPKYLFRKEGQNVTLSCEQNLNHDAMYWYRQDPGQGLRLIYYSQIVNDFQKGDIAEGYSVSREKKESFPLTVTSAQKNPTAFYLCASSMSSGTYEQYFGPGTRLTVT.

The CDR3 bases are TGTGCCAGCAGCTTGGAAGGGGTGTCTGGAAACACCATATATTTT. The encoded protein is CASSLEGVSGNTIYF. The J gene is TRBJ1-3, the V gene TRBV5-8, with D maybe TRBD1 (5 bases). This CDR3 region has 15 residues. Germline loops: CDR1 SGHTS, CDR2 YDEGEE. Trimming removed 0 bases from V and 1 base from J, with 8 bases in between.

The chain is built from TRBV9 and TRBJ1-1; no firm D call. This CDR3 is 15 amino acids long. From germline, CDR1 is SGDLS and CDR2 YYNGEE. The V gene lost 1 base and the J gene lost 1 base, with 11 bases spanning the gap. In nucleotides, the CDR3 is TGTGCCAGCAGCGTATCTTTTGAGGAGAACACTGAAGCTTTCTTT. Protein product: CASSVSFEENTEAFF.

The V call is TRBV4-2, the J call TRBJ1-5; D ambiguous. Trimming removed 1 base at V and 6 bases at J, with 16 bases between. The CDR3 consists of 16 residues. CDR1 is LGHNA and CDR2 is YNFKEQ in the germline V gene. The CDR3 DNA reads as TGTGCCAGCAGCCAAGTCGCCAAGCAGTCGGGTCAGCCCCAGCATTTT. As protein: CASSQVAKQSGQPQHF.

The chain recombines TRBV29-1 with TRBJ1-1, with D possibly being TRBD1 (6 bases). V was shortened by 8 bases and J by 6 bases, with 13 bases between the two germline ends. The CDR3 extends over 11 amino acids. Germline V gene lookup returns CDR1 SQVTM and CDR2 ANQGSEA. The CDR3 region is CSTFGGPEAFF. CDR3 sequence (DNA): TGCAGCACATTCGGGGGGCCTGAAGCTTTCTTT.

The chain links TRBV15 to TRBJ1-4; no firm D call. The CDR3 extends over 14 amino acids. With 0 bases removed from V and 11 bases from J, the gap between germline ends came to 13 bases. CDR1 and CDR2 (germline): LNHNV, YYDKDF (reference sequence). CDR3 coding DNA: TGTGCCACCAGCAGAGAGGCCGTCCTGCGGAAACTGTTTTTT. Translated: CATSREAVLRKLFF.

The chain joins TRBV7-9 to TRBJ1-2; D is unclear. The CDR3 consists of 15 residues. The V and J ends lost 1 base and 8 bases respectively, with 17 bases between them. Germline V gene data show CDR1 as SEHNR and CDR2 as FQNEAQ (reference sequence). The CDR3 nucleotides are TGTGCCAGCAGCTTAGACCTGCCCTCAAGTCGGGGCTACACCTTC. Translated, it gives CASSLDLPSSRGYTF.

V and J are TRBV29-1 and TRBJ1-2, with D possibly being TRBD1 (6 bases). The CDR3 consists of 12 residues. Germline V lookup: CDR1 SQVTM, CDR2 ANQGSEA. V lost 3 bases and J 3 bases, leaving 8 bases between the germline ends. The CDR3 reads CSVDSGDYGYTF. CDR3 DNA: TGCAGCGTTGACTCAGGGGACTATGGCTACACCTTC.

This clone was seen a single time. The chain recombines TRBV7-8 with TRBJ2-7; D is possibly TRBD2 (5 bases). Germline CDR1 is SGHVS and CDR2 is FQNEAQ. The CDR3 is made up of 13 amino acids. Trimming left V 0 bases short and J 6 bases short, with 9 bases between. The DNA of the CDR3 is TGTGCCAGCAGCTTAGCGGGAGTAGGCGAGCAGTACTTC. The encoded protein is CASSLAGVGEQYF.

The chain combines TRBV25-1 with TRBJ2-3, with 9 bases that match TRBD2. This CDR3 has 15 residues. V gave up 3 bases and J gave up 7 bases; unmatched junction bases: 8. Germline V CDR1 and CDR2: MGHDK, SYGVNS. CDR3 residues: CASSDLREGQYTQYF. In DNA form, the CDR3 reads TGTGCCAGCAGTGACCTGCGGGAGGGCCAATATACGCAGTATTTT.

In this sample, this clone turned up once. The gene calls are TRBV27 and TRBJ1-2, with 8 bases aligning to TRBD1. The CDR3 consists of 14 residues. Germline V gene lookup returns CDR1 MNHEY and CDR2 SMNVEV (reference sequence). V shed 4 bases, J shed 4 bases, and the junction held 5 bases outside the gene matches. The CDR3 sequence is CASSSGTGVYGYTF. CDR3 nucleotides: TGTGCCAGCAGTTCCGGGACAGGCGTCTATGGCTACACCTTC.

V gene TRBV25-1 combines with J gene TRBJ1-2; TRBD1 might be the D (6 bases). The CDR3 totals 18 residues. Trimming shortened V by 1 base and J by 7 bases, and 25 bases separated the two germline ends. Germline assignment: CDR1 MGHDK and CDR2 SYGVNS. The CDR3 bases are TGTGCCAGCAGTGAATCGGGTGGGATGGGGGCGCTTCGTGGTGGCTACACCTTC. This sequence encodes CASSESGGMGALRGGYTF.

The V call is TRBV30, the J call TRBJ1-1; D unresolved. This CDR3 contains 12 residues. CDR1 GTSNPN and CDR2 SVGIG come from the germline V gene (reference sequence). V was trimmed by 5 bases and J by 5 bases, leaving 12 bases between them. CDR3 in DNA: TGTGCCTGGGGAGAGGAGAGTACTGAAGCTTTCTTT. It is translated as CAWGEESTEAFF.

V gene TRBV25-1 combines with J gene TRBJ2-1, with 9 nucleotides matching TRBD2. Germline V lookup: CDR1 MGHDK, CDR2 SYGVNS. V lost 1 base and J lost 8; bases outside the gene matches: 6. The CDR3 totals 15 residues. The CDR3 nucleotides read TGTGCCAGCAGTGAATTAGCGGGAGCGGGTTATGAGCAGTTCTTC. This gives the protein CASSELAGAGYEQFF. Based on the CDR3 plus reference TRBV25-1 and TRBJ2-1, the full variable domain is EADIYQTPRYLVIGTGKKITLECSQTMGHDKMYWYQQDPGMELHLIHYSYGVNSTEKGDLSSESTVSRIRTEHFPLTLESARPSHTSQYLCASSELAGAGYEQFFGPGTRLTVL.

The rearrangement uses TRBV5-1 and TRBJ2-7; tentatively, D is TRBD2 (6 bases). Per the germline V gene, CDR1 is SGHRS and CDR2 is YFSETQ. The CDR3 spans 14 residues. Trimming stripped 0 bases from V and 7 bases from J, with 14 bases between. The CDR3 here is CASSLATGDWEQYF. In nucleotides, the CDR3 is TGCGCCAGCAGCTTGGCGACGGGGGATTGGGAGCAGTACTTC.